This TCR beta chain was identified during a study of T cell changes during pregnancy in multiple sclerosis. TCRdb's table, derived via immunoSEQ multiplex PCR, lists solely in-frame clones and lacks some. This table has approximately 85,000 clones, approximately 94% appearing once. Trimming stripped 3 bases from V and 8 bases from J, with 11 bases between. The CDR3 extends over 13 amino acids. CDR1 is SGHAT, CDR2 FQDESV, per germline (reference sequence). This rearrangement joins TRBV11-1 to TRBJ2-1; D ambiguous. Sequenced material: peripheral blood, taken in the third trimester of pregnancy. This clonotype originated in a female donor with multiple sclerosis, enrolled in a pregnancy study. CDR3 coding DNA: TGTGCCAGCAGCTTCAGGCTGAAGTATGAGCAGTTCTTC. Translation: CASSFRLKYEQFF.